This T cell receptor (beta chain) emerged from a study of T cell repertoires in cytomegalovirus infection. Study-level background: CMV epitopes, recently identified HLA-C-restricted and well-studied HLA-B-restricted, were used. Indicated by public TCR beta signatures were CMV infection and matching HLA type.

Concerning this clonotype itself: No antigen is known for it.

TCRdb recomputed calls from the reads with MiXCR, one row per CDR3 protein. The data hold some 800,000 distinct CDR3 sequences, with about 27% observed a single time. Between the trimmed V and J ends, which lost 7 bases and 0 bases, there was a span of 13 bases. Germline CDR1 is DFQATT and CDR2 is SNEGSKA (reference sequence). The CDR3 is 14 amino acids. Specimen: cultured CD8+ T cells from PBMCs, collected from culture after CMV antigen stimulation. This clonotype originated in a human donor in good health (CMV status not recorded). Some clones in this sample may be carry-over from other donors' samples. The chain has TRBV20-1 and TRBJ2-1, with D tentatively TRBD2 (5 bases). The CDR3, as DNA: TGCAGTGTTTTGGACTGGAGCTCCTACAATGAGCAGTTCTTC. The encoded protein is CSVLDWSSYNEQFF.